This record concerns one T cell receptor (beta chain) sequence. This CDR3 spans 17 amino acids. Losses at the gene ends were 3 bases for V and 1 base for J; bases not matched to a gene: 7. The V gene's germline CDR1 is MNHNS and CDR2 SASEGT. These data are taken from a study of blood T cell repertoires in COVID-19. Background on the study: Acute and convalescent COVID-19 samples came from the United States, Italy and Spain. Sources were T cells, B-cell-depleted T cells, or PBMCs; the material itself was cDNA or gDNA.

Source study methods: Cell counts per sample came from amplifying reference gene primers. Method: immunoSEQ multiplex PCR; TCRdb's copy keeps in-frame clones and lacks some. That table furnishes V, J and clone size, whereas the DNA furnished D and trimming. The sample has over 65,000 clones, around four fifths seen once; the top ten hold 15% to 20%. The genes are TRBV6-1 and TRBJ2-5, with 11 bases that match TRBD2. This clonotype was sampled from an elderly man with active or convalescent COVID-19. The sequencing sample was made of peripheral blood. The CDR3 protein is CASSDRGSGGAQETQYF. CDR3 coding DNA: TGTGCCAGCAGTGATCGGGGTAGCGGGGGGGCCCAAGAGACCCAGTACTTC.